The clone carrying this T cell receptor beta chain showed up many times. Its target is not known. It was 5'RACE with constant-segment primers that produced the TCR alpha and TCR beta cDNA libraries, which carried sample barcodes and UMIs. TCRdb reprocessed the 5' RACE reads with MiXCR, giving one entry per CDR3 protein. The table includes 25,000 or so distinct CDR3 sequences, around 6.8% detected once. The data were taken from a study of T-cell memory formation after mild COVID-19. Regarding the study as a whole: The pre-infection memory compartment contained some responding clones, suggesting cross-reactive memory joined. Clones which contracted sat mainly in CM and EM if CD4+, and in EMRA if CD8+. Among clones peaking at day 37 in the second wave, SARS-CoV-2 specificity remained unconfirmed.

This CDR3 has 15 residues. V shed 2 bases and J shed 4 bases, with 15 bases lying between them. Germline assignment: CDR1 SGHRS and CDR2 YFSETQ. Input material: PBMCs or a T cell subset sorted from them (not recorded which). This chain joins TRBV5-1 and TRBJ1-2, with a possible D match to TRBD1 (6 bases). The clonotype was recovered from an adult woman who had mild COVID-19 (a few samples of this study predate the infection). Cell type and time point are not known. CDR3 bases: TGCGCCAGCAGCTTAAAAGGGGGACATGTCTATGGCTACACCTTC. Its translation: CASSLKGGHVYGYTF.